This TCR beta chain was recovered during a study of hypomethylating agent response in myelodysplastic syndrome. Study at large: The most frequent mutation was TET2, in about 50% of the 11 patients. Study results and limitations: Non-responders showed more contracted clonotypes post-treatment, while responders showed more novel ones.

With 0 bases clipped from V and 0 bases from J, the junction kept 8 bases outside the gene matches. The length of the CDR3 is 17 residues. The germline gives CDR1 SGHRS, CDR2 YFSETQ. Regarding this clone: The antigen is not known.

TCRdb keeps only in-frame clones here, not all; method: immunoSEQ multiplex PCR. Here the sample spans some 9,300 clones, around 80% being singletons. The sequencing here drew on bone marrow, taken before or after starting hypomethylating agent treatment for myelodysplastic syndrome (not recorded which). The sequence was obtained from a human donor with myelodysplastic syndrome. The chain carries TRBV5-1 and TRBJ1-2; 7 nucleotides agree with TRBD1. For the CDR3, the DNA is TGCGCCAGCAGCTTGGGTCAGGGGGATTTCTCTAACTATGGCTACACCTTC. Encoded protein: CASSLGQGDFSNYGYTF. Complete variable domain (other parts from reference TRBV5-1 and TRBJ1-2): KAGVTQTPRYLIKTRGQQVTLSCSPISGHRSVSWYQQTPGQGLQFLFEYFSETQRNKGNFPGRFSGRQFSNSRSEMNVSTLELGDSALYLCASSLGQGDFSNYGYTFGSGTRLTVV.